This TCR beta chain was obtained from a study of shared clonotypes between healthy human individuals. About the study: Donors consisted of a couple of women and a few men between 18 and 49.

Assay used: immunoSEQ multiplex PCR; TCRdb lists only in-frame clones, some missing. The sample contains roughly 1,000,000 clones, 78% of which appear only once. The germline V gene encodes CDR1 MDHEN and CDR2 SYDVKM. The germline V and J ends were trimmed by 2 bases and 6 bases, with 10 bases remaining between them. The CDR3 extends over 13 amino acids. CD45RA+ naive and CD45RA-negative memory subsets were separated from CD4+ cells. The sequenced sample was memory CD4+ T cells from PBMCs. Regarding subset: CD45RA-negative fraction. The V call is TRBV28, the J call TRBJ1-2, with D unclear. The TCR sequence derives from a man aged 18 to 30 in good health. Some clones in this sample may be carry-over from other donors' samples. The CDR3 region has the DNA TGTGCCAGCAGTTTAAGGGATCTGGATGGCTACACCTTC. Protein: CASSLRDLDGYTF.